The 5 T cell receptor beta chains below all came from one sample that was sequenced in a study of T cells in localized non-small cell lung cancer. Produced via immunoSEQ multiplex PCR; TCRdb's table is partial and in-frame only. The top ten clones hold around 9% of a sample with 1,000 to 1,500 clones, about 32% of them seen once. Source: normal lung tissue next to the tumor, taken before any cancer treatment. The receptors come from a male donor aged 60 or over with stage I squamous cell lung carcinoma.

This clone turned up a few times. V gene TRBV11-3 combines with J gene TRBJ2-1, with 11 bases matching TRBD2. Germline lookup yields CDR1 SGHNT and CDR2 YENEEA. V lost 2 bases and J lost 7; bases outside the gene matches: 7. The CDR3 contains 16 residues. CDR3 loop: CASSLSTSGSWNEQFF. CDR3 DNA sequence: TGTGCCAGCAGCTTAAGCACTAGCGGGAGTTGGAATGAGCAGTTCTTC. Using reference TRBV11-3 and TRBJ2-1 for the parts outside the CDR3, the full variable domain is EAGVVQSPRYKIIEKKQPVAFWCNPISGHNTLYWYLQNLGQGPELLIRYENEEAVDDSQLPKDRFSAERLKGVDSTLKIQPAELGDSAVYLCASSLSTSGSWNEQFFGPGTRLTVL.

By share, this clone counts as large. The V gene is TRBV30, the J gene TRBJ2-2, with TRBD1 matching 8 bases. This CDR3 region has 14 residues. The junction had 5 bases not matched to a gene; V was cut back by 4 bases and J by 4 bases. The V gene's germline CDR1 is GTSNPN and CDR2 SVGIG (reference sequence). Written as DNA, the CDR3 is TGTGCCTGGAAGGCAGGGGGCTTCACCGGGGAGCTGTTTTTT. This sequence encodes CAWKAGGFTGELFF. The full variable domain, its missing parts supplied by reference TRBV30 and TRBJ2-2, is SQTIHQWPATLVQPVGSPLSLECTVEGTSNPNLYWYRQAAGRGLQLLFYSVGIGQISSEVPQNLSASRPQDRQFILSSKKLLLSDSGFYLCAWKAGGFTGELFFGEGSRLTVL.

The chain recombines TRBV6-8 with TRBJ1-4; D is undetermined. From germline, CDR1 is MNHGY and CDR2 SAAAGT. V was shortened by 9 bases and J by 2 bases, with 10 bases between the two germline ends. The CDR3 has 13 amino acids. The CDR3 loop is CARWRQTNEKLFF. The CDR3 DNA reads as TGTGCCAGGTGGCGGCAGACTAATGAAAAACTGTTTTTT.

The chain uses TRBV30 and TRBJ1-3; maybe TRBD1 (5 bases). CDR1 is GTSNPN, CDR2 SVGIG, per germline (reference sequence). The CDR3 length is 13 residues. Trimming took 2 bases from V and 2 from J, leaving 7 bases between them. The CDR3 loop reads CAWSMGAGNTIYF. The DNA for the CDR3 is TGTGCCTGGAGTATGGGGGCTGGAAACACCATATATTTT.

The genes are TRBV19 and TRBJ2-1; 7 bases are a match to TRBD1. Germline trimming cut 3 bases from V and 0 bases from J; bases unmatched to any gene: 8. This CDR3 region has 17 residues. In germline, CDR1 is LNHDA, CDR2 SQIVND (reference sequence). The CDR3, as DNA: TGTGCCAGTAGTATTTGGGCAGGGGGTTCCTCCTACAATGAGCAGTTCTTC. This gives the protein CASSIWAGGSSYNEQFF.